This TCR beta chain came from a study of blood T cells in healthy people across ages. General study results and limits: As naive T cell percentage varied, TCR beta diversity correlated strongly with it. A greater number of naive CD4+ cells and higher diversity distinguished long-lived donors from aged donors.

Trimming at V came to 4 bases and at J to 6 bases, leaving 11 bases not matched to a gene. CDR3 length: 16 residues. Germline CDR1 is SGHTA and CDR2 is FQGNSA. Alongside a J-beta primer mix, a sample-barcoded 5' primer served in a second PCR lasting 7 to 11 cycles. Every cDNA was tagged by a template-switch adaptor with 12 random nucleotides. MiXCR, applied by TCRdb to the 5' RACE reads, yields one record per CDR3 protein. The sample gives some 550,000 distinct CDR3 sequences, around half of which show up once; roughly 24% is in the top ten. This clonotype has a handful of counts. No antigen is known for it.

Sequenced input: blood. The rearrangement uses TRBV7-2 and TRBJ2-3; 9 bases line up with TRBD2. The receptor comes from a man at least 80 years old in good health. In DNA form, the CDR3 reads TGTGCCAGCAGCTCGTACATTCTGCGGGGGGGGGATACGCAGTATTTT. It yields the protein CASSSYILRGGDTQYF.